Listed here are 28 T cell receptor beta chains from one sample, sequenced in a study of blood T cell repertoires in COVID-19. Assay: immunoSEQ multiplex PCR; the TCRdb copy retains only in-frame clones and omits some. The table shows roughly 46,000 clones, with under 85% occurring only once. Material for sequencing was peripheral blood. The receptors stem from a man aged 60-69 years with active COVID-19.

The chain is built from TRBV11-2 and TRBJ1-3, with D perhaps matching TRBD1 (6 bases). CDR1 is SGHAT and CDR2 is FQNNGV in the germline V gene. Trimming removed 5 bases from V and 2 bases from J, with 19 bases in between. This CDR3 spans 17 amino acids. CDR3 protein: CASSRLHLGGAGNTIYF. In DNA, the CDR3 is TGTGCCAGCAGCCGCCTACACCTAGGGGGGGCTGGAAACACCATATATTTT. The full variable domain, its missing parts supplied by reference TRBV11-2 and TRBJ1-3, is EAGVAQSPRYKIIEKRQSVAFWCNPISGHATLYWYQQILGQGPKLLIQFQNNGVVDDSQLPKDRFSAERLKGVDSTLKIQPAKLEDSAVYLCASSRLHLGGAGNTIYFGEGSWLTVV.

The V call is TRBV28, the J call TRBJ1-5; maybe TRBD1 (6 bases). The CDR3 runs to 13 residues. V was trimmed by 2 bases and J by 4 bases, leaving 6 bases between them. Germline CDR1 and CDR2: MDHEN and SYDVKM. The DNA of the CDR3 is TGTGCCAGCAGTTTACAGGGGAATCAGCCCCAGCATTTT. Residues: CASSLQGNQPQHF.

This clone was recorded only once. The chain combines TRBV24-1 with TRBJ2-3, with D possibly matching TRBD2 (6 bases). Looked up from germline, CDR1 is KGHDR and CDR2 is SFDVKD. The CDR3 has 15 residues. V was shortened by 6 bases and J by 5 bases, with 17 bases between the two germline ends. The DNA of the CDR3 is TGTGCCACCAGTCCCGGCTTTCTCGGGGGAGATACGCAGTATTTT. Residues: CATSPGFLGGDTQYF.

The V gene is TRBV28, the J gene TRBJ2-4; D is unresolved. Trimming pared 3 bases from V and 0 bases from J, leaving 3 bases between. The length of the CDR3 is 13 residues. The V gene's germline CDR1 is MDHEN and CDR2 SYDVKM. In nucleotides, the CDR3 is TGTGCCAGCAGTTTTATAGCCAAAAACATTCAGTACTTC. It encodes CASSFIAKNIQYF.

The gene calls are TRBV28 and TRBJ1-6, with no clear D. The V gene lost 6 bases and the J gene lost 7 bases, with 16 bases spanning the gap. Per the germline V gene, CDR1 is MDHEN and CDR2 is SYDVKM. This CDR3 has 15 amino acids. The DNA for the CDR3 is TGTGCCAGCAGACGCCGCGACTCCCGGAATTCACCCCTCCACTTT. Protein product: CASRRRDSRNSPLHF.

The CDR3 nucleotides read TGTGCCAGCAGTAAGGACAGGATCTCCTACGAGCAGTACTTC. Protein: CASSKDRISYEQYF. The chain carries TRBV6-5 and TRBJ2-7; TRBD1 matches at 7 bases. This CDR3 is built from 14 residues. V lost 5 bases and J lost 0; bases outside the gene matches: 4. Germline CDR1 and CDR2: MNHEY and SVGAGI.

The chain is built from TRBV27 and TRBJ1-6; TRBD1 matches at 8 bases. V shed 0 bases and J 8 bases; nucleotides not matched to a gene: 3. Per the germline V gene, CDR1 is MNHEY and CDR2 is SMNVEV (reference sequence). The CDR3 has 15 residues. DNA of the CDR3: TGTGCCAGCAGTTTATCAGGGACAGGATATTCACCCCTCCACTTT. Amino acid sequence: CASSLSGTGYSPLHF.

The J gene is TRBJ1-2, the V gene TRBV6-5; a weak D match, TRBD1 (5 bases). Germline CDR1 MNHEY, CDR2 SVGAGI. The CDR3 loop spans 13 amino acids. With 4 bases removed from V and 4 bases from J, the gap between germline ends came to 10 bases. The CDR3 DNA reads as TGTGCCAGCAGTTCCGGGGGAGTCTATGGCTACACCTTC. This encodes CASSSGGVYGYTF.

The V call is TRBV2, the J call TRBJ2-7, with D maybe TRBD1 (6 bases). V lost 6 bases, J lost 4 bases, and 13 bases lay in between. Germline V CDR1 and CDR2: SNHLY, FYNNEI. The CDR3 consists of 13 residues. In DNA form, the CDR3 reads TGTGCCAGCAGCGAAACAGGGATTTACGAGCAGTACTTC. This translates into CASSETGIYEQYF.

The chain combines TRBV19 with TRBJ2-1; TRBD2 is a possible D gene (6 bases). This CDR3 is built from 15 residues. Trimming left V 3 bases short and J 5 bases short, with 14 bases between. CDR1 LNHDA and CDR2 SQIVND come from the germline V gene (reference sequence). CDR3 nucleotides: TGTGCCAGTAGTATTGGGGGGTCGAGCGACAATGAGCAGTTCTTC. Its translation is CASSIGGSSDNEQFF.

The chain has TRBV12-3 or TRBV12-4 and TRBJ1-1, with D unresolved. V gave up 3 bases and J gave up 1 base, with 6 bases separating them. The CDR3 loop spans 13 amino acids. The CDR3 DNA reads as TGTGCCAGCAGTTTGGTAGAGAACACTGAAGCTTTCTTT. Translation: CASSLVENTEAFF.

This clone was counted only a few times. CDR3 region: CASTLRGPNYGYTF. The CDR3 DNA reads as TGTGCCAGTACCCTGAGGGGGCCCAACTATGGCTACACCTTC. This chain uses TRBV19 with TRBJ1-2; the match to TRBD1 covers 7 bases. V shed 7 bases, J shed 2 bases, and the junction held 7 bases outside the gene matches. The length of the CDR3 is 14 residues. CDR1 and CDR2 (germline): LNHDA, SQIVND (reference sequence).

V gene TRBV6-2 or TRBV6-3 combines with J gene TRBJ2-5; 13 bases match TRBD2. Germline lookup yields CDR1 MNHEY and CDR2 SVGEGT. V was pared by 5 bases and J by 5 bases, with 11 bases of the junction left unmatched. This CDR3 spans 17 amino acids. Here the CDR3 DNA reads TGTGCCAGCAGTCGCCACTCGACTAGCGGGGGGCTCGAGACCCAGTACTTC. Protein sequence: CASSRHSTSGGLETQYF.

The chain carries TRBV6-6 and TRBJ1-2, with a tentative D call TRBD1 (5 bases). V was clipped by 2 bases and J by 7 bases, with 20 bases between them. CDR3 length equals 16 residues. Germline values: CDR1 MNHNY, CDR2 SVGAGI (reference sequence). The CDR3 here is CASSYAYRFVLGGYTF. CDR3 coding DNA: TGTGCCAGCAGTTACGCCTACAGGTTCGTTCTGGGTGGCTACACCTTC.

The chain has TRBV30 and TRBJ2-5; TRBD2 might be the D (6 bases). The CDR3 runs to 15 residues. The germline CDR1 and CDR2 sequences are GTSNPN and SVGIG (reference sequence). V was shortened by 2 bases and J by 2 bases, with 15 bases between the two germline ends. CDR3 in amino acids: CAWSIPGLTQETQYF. CDR3 nucleotides: TGTGCCTGGAGTATTCCGGGACTTACTCAAGAGACCCAGTACTTC.

The chain joins TRBV2 to TRBJ1-6, with a tentative D call TRBD1 (5 bases). The CDR3 consists of 15 residues. In germline, CDR1 is SNHLY, CDR2 FYNNEI. With 3 bases removed from V and 7 bases from J, the gap between germline ends came to 13 bases. CDR3 residues: CASSDSGGGNSPLHF. DNA of the CDR3: TGTGCCAGCAGTGATTCCGGGGGAGGGAATTCACCCCTCCACTTT.

This clone has just a few counts. This CDR3 reads CATSDSGTGTVYEQYF. The CDR3 bases are TGTGCCACCAGTGACTCCGGGACAGGGACAGTGTACGAGCAGTACTTC. The V gene is TRBV24-1, the J gene TRBJ2-7; 9 bases agree with TRBD1. Germline assignment: CDR1 KGHDR and CDR2 SFDVKD. Trimming cost V 4 bases and J 4 bases; bases outside gene matches: 10. The CDR3 consists of 16 residues.

The V and J genes are TRBV5-1 and TRBJ2-3, with 10 bases that match TRBD2. V dropped 4 bases and J dropped 0; count of bases not matched to a gene: 5. Germline CDR1 and CDR2: SGHRS and YFSETQ. The CDR3 runs 16 residues. Here the CDR3 DNA reads TGCGCCAGCAGCAGAAGCGGGGGGGTTAGCACAGATACGCAGTATTTT. This translates into CASSRSGGVSTDTQYF.

V usage is TRBV28 and J usage is TRBJ1-4; 10 bases are a match to TRBD1. The CDR3 sequence is 15 residues long. Per the germline V gene, CDR1 is MDHEN and CDR2 is SYDVKM. V dropped 6 bases and J dropped 8; count of bases not matched to a gene: 9. The DNA of the CDR3 is TGTGCCAGCAGCCGCTCCGACAGGGGGCAGGAAAAACTGTTTTTT. This gives the protein CASSRSDRGQEKLFF. The entire variable domain, with the rest obtained from reference TRBV28 and TRBJ1-4, is as follows: DVKVTQSSRYLVKRTGEKVFLECVQDMDHENMFWYRQDPGLGLRLIYFSYDVKMKEKGDIPEGYSVSREKKERFSLILESASTNQTSMYLCASSRSDRGQEKLFFGSGTQLSVL.

The chain links TRBV30 to TRBJ1-4; 9 nucleotides match TRBD1. The V segment lost 0 bases and the J segment 7 bases; nucleotides outside the gene matches: 6. Germline CDR1 reads GTSNPN; CDR2 reads SVGIG (reference sequence). The CDR3 covers 15 residues. The CDR3 region has the DNA TGTGCCTGGAGTGTACTACAGGGGGCCAGTGAAAAACTGTTTTTT. Its translation: CAWSVLQGASEKLFF.

The chain has TRBV3-1 (or the pseudogene TRBV3-2) and TRBJ1-2; maybe TRBD1 (5 bases). Germline V gives CDR1 LGHDT, CDR2 YNNKEL (reference sequence). The CDR3 spans 13 residues. V gave up 2 bases and J gave up 3 bases, with 7 bases separating them. The CDR3 spells CASSQPRDYGYTF. In DNA, the CDR3 is TGTGCCAGCAGCCAACCCAGGGACTATGGCTACACCTTC.

The chain couples TRBV11-2 to TRBJ2-7; possibly TRBD1 for D (6 bases). CDR1 is SGHAT and CDR2 is FQNNGV in the germline V gene. V lost 6 bases, J lost 4 bases, and 13 bases lay in between. This CDR3 region has 13 residues. The CDR3 loop is CASSPQGPYEQYF. The CDR3 nucleotides read TGTGCCAGCAGTCCACAGGGTCCTTACGAGCAGTACTTC. The full variable domain, rest sourced from reference TRBV11-2 and TRBJ2-7, is EAGVAQSPRYKIIEKRQSVAFWCNPISGHATLYWYQQILGQGPKLLIQFQNNGVVDDSQLPKDRFSAERLKGVDSTLKIQPAKLEDSAVYLCASSPQGPYEQYFGPGTRLTVT.

The rearrangement links TRBV10-3 to TRBJ1-3; perhaps TRBD1 as D (6 bases). CDR1 is ENHRY and CDR2 is SYGVKD in the germline V gene. Trimming removed 8 bases at V and 4 bases at J, with 12 bases between. The CDR3 has 13 residues. CDR3: CAIRHGQGNTIYF. In DNA form, the CDR3 reads TGTGCCATCCGGCACGGACAGGGAAACACCATATATTTT.

V is TRBV28 and J is TRBJ1-1; 9 bases map to TRBD1. CDR3 size: 16 residues. The junction had 2 bases not matched to a gene; V was cut back by 0 bases and J by 0 bases. Germline V CDR1 and CDR2: MDHEN, SYDVKM. CDR3 protein: CASSLWTGGMNTEAFF. The CDR3 nucleotides are TGTGCCAGCAGTTTATGGACAGGGGGGATGAACACTGAAGCTTTCTTT. Combining the CDR3 with reference TRBV28 and TRBJ1-1 gives the whole variable domain DVKVTQSSRYLVKRTGEKVFLECVQDMDHENMFWYRQDPGLGLRLIYFSYDVKMKEKGDIPEGYSVSREKKERFSLILESASTNQTSMYLCASSLWTGGMNTEAFFGQGTRLTVV.

The chain combines TRBV7-9 with TRBJ2-2; D gene ambiguous. V was pared by 0 bases and J by 2 bases, with 4 bases between. This CDR3 comprises 14 residues. CDR1 SEHNR and CDR2 FQNEAQ come from the germline V gene (reference sequence). CDR3 in amino acids: CASSLALNTGELFF. In DNA, the CDR3 is TGTGCCAGCAGCTTAGCGCTAAACACCGGGGAGCTGTTTTTT.

This clone is medium-sized within its sample. The V call is TRBV12-3 or TRBV12-4, the J call TRBJ1-4; D remains ambiguous. This CDR3 is 13 amino acids long. Trimming cost V 5 bases and J 7 bases, with 11 bases left between them. This chain's CDR3 is CASSTTIGEKLFF. The CDR3, as DNA: TGTGCCAGCAGTACAACTATTGGTGAAAAACTGTTTTTT.

J is TRBJ2-1 and V is TRBV29-1; TRBD2 agrees at 7 bases. The CDR3 loop spans 13 amino acids. After removal of 8 bases from V and 9 bases from J, the junction contained 13 bases not matched to a gene. Looked up from germline, CDR1 is SQVTM and CDR2 is ANQGSEA. In DNA, the CDR3 is TGCAGCCTAGTGGGGAGGGTTAGGAGTGAGCAGTTCTTC. This codes for CSLVGRVRSEQFF.

J is TRBJ2-7 and V is TRBV19; D possibly corresponds to TRBD2 (6 bases). Per germline, CDR1 LNHDA and CDR2 SQIVND (reference sequence). The V and J ends lost 5 bases and 0 bases respectively, with 11 bases between them. This CDR3 is 14 amino acids long. Here the CDR3 reads CASSDSGYSYEQYF. In nucleotides, the CDR3 is TGTGCCAGTAGTGATAGCGGTTACTCCTACGAGCAGTACTTC.